Below, 10 T cell receptor beta chains from the same sample are listed, as sequenced in a study of shared clonotypes between healthy human individuals. Profiling relied on immunoSEQ multiplex PCR, and the TCRdb table lists in-frame clones only, not all of them. This sample has roughly 300,000 clones, with about nine tenths found just once. The material sequenced was memory CD8+ T cells sorted from blood. Stated subset: CD45RO+ cells pooled with CCR7-negative TemRA cells. The receptors originated from a man younger than 35 in good health.

The genes are TRBV5-1 and TRBJ1-2, with D perhaps TRBD1 (5 bases). Germline V gives CDR1 SGHRS, CDR2 YFSETQ. The V end was cut by 4 bases, the J end by 7 bases, with 20 bases between. This CDR3 is 15 amino acids long. For the CDR3, the DNA is TGCGCCAGCAGCCCCTCCGGGGGAGGTCAAGGTGGCTACACCTTC. Translating gives CASSPSGGGQGGYTF.

The V gene is TRBV7-2, the J gene TRBJ2-5; no clear D gene. Germline V gene sequence: CDR1 SGHTA, CDR2 FQGNSA. Trimming removed 7 bases from V and 3 bases from J, with 12 bases in between. This CDR3 has 13 amino acids. The CDR3 sequence: CASTSTLEETQYF. The CDR3 DNA is TGTGCCAGCACCTCAACTCTCGAAGAGACCCAGTACTTC.

The chain couples TRBV28 to TRBJ2-7, with D unclear. This CDR3 comprises 13 residues. V was clipped by 4 bases and J by 0 bases, with 7 bases between them. CDR1 is MDHEN and CDR2 is SYDVKM in the germline V gene. As DNA, the CDR3 is TGTGCCAGCAGTTCCCTTTACTCCTACGAGCAGTACTTC. Translated, it gives CASSSLYSYEQYF.

This clone was observed once. The gene calls are TRBV13 and TRBJ2-1; 7 nucleotides agree with TRBD1. J was trimmed by 0 bases and V by 4 bases; bases with no gene match: 6. This CDR3 contains 16 residues. Germline values: CDR1 PRHDT, CDR2 FYEKMQ (reference sequence). CDR3 loop: CASSWTGQPSYNEQFF. The CDR3 coding sequence is TGTGCCAGCAGCTGGACAGGACAACCCTCCTACAATGAGCAGTTCTTC.

The genes are TRBV7-6 and TRBJ2-5, with unresolved D. Germline lookup yields CDR1 SGHVS and CDR2 FNYEAQ. Trimming took off 5 bases at V and 4 bases at J, with 17 bases between the two ends. There are 15 residues in the CDR3. As DNA, the CDR3 is TGTGCCAGCAGCGCTCGAACTCTCCCAGGAGAGACCCAGTACTTC. Its protein product is CASSARTLPGETQYF.

The chain joins TRBV2 to TRBJ1-6; no definite D call. Germline CDR1 reads SNHLY; CDR2 reads FYNNEI. The CDR3 totals 16 residues. The ends were cut back, 0 bases at V and 4 bases at J, with 10 bases in the middle. The CDR3 spells CASSEAWTDYNSPLHF. In DNA, the CDR3 is TGTGCCAGCAGTGAAGCGTGGACGGATTATAATTCACCCCTCCACTTT. The full variable domain, rest sourced from reference TRBV2 and TRBJ1-6, is EPEVTQTPSHQVTQMGQEVILRCVPISNHLYFYWYRQILGQKVEFLVSFYNNEISEKSEIFDDQFSVERPDGSNFTLKIRSTKLEDSAMYFCASSEAWTDYNSPLHFGNGTRLTVT.

The chain recombines TRBV6-5 with TRBJ1-1; 7 nucleotides match TRBD1. This CDR3 is built from 16 residues. Germline assignment: CDR1 MNHEY and CDR2 SVGAGI. V dropped 1 base and J dropped 3; count of bases not matched to a gene: 8. In DNA, the CDR3 is TGTGCCAGCAGTTACTTGGAGGGGGCCTGGGACACTGAAGCTTTCTTT. Translating gives CASSYLEGAWDTEAFF.

Note on this clone: The sample holds other DNA sequences that translate to the same CDR3. J is TRBJ2-7 and V is TRBV2; D remains unclear. Germline V CDR1 and CDR2: SNHLY, FYNNEI. Trimming cost V 4 bases and J 3 bases, with 4 bases left between them. CDR3 length equals 11 residues. This CDR3 is CASSVSYEQYF. CDR3 in DNA: TGTGCCAGCAGTGTTAGCTACGAGCAGTACTTC.

The chain uses TRBV4-3 and TRBJ2-7, with a tentative D call TRBD1 (5 bases). Germline-derived CDR1 and CDR2 are LGHNA and YSLEER. The CDR3 is made up of 14 amino acids. The V end was cut by 0 bases, the J end by 0 bases, with 6 bases between. The DNA of the CDR3 is TGCGCCAGCAGCCAAGATCAGGGCTCCTACGAGCAGTACTTC. Protein sequence: CASSQDQGSYEQYF.

The chain recombines TRBV6-6 with TRBJ2-5; D not certain. CDR1 and CDR2 from the germline V gene are MNHNY and SVGAGI (reference sequence). With 2 bases removed from V and 0 bases from J, the gap between germline ends came to 13 bases. The CDR3 runs to 16 residues. The CDR3 nucleotides read TGTGCCAGCAGTTACCCCGGCATTTCTTACCAAGAGACCCAGTACTTC. Residues: CASSYPGISYQETQYF.